This T cell receptor beta chain is drawn from a study of identical twins. Study-level results: Cross-sectional statistics, not tracking of the same donors, supported the conclusions. Beta out-of-frame twin sharing showed a weaker excess. There were fewer insertions in abundant cord blood beta clonotypes, but memory repertoires showed no such pattern.

The CDR3 sequence is 14 residues long. Germline loops: CDR1 DFQATT, CDR2 SNEGSKA (reference sequence). V dropped 3 bases and J dropped 8 bases, with 17 bases sitting between them. A universal primer site was incorporated via template switching, and the cDNA contained unique molecular identifiers. TCRdb reprocessed the 5' RACE reads with MiXCR, giving one entry per CDR3 protein. The sample has hundreds of thousands of distinct CDR3 sequences; 8.6% are singletons. This clonotype was counted many times. As yet, its antigen is unknown. The same sample was also used in a study of yellow fever vaccine responses in identical twins.

The TCR sequence derives from a young woman in good health. The V call is TRBV20-1, the J call TRBJ2-1, with D possibly matching TRBD1 (6 bases). The material sequenced was PBMCs. Here the CDR3 DNA reads TGCAGTGCTAGCGGACAGCTGTCGGCCCATGAGCAGTTCTTC. Its protein is CSASGQLSAHEQFF.